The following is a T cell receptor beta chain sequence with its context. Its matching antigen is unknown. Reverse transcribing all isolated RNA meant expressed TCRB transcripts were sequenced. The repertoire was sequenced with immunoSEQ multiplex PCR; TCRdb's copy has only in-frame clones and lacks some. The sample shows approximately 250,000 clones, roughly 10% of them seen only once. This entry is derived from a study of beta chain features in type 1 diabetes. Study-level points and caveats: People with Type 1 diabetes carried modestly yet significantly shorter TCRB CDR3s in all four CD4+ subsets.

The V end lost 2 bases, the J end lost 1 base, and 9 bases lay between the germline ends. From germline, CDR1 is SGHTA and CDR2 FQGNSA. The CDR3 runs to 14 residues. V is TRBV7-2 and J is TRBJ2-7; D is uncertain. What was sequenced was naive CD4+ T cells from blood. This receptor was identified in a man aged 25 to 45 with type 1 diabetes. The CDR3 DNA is TGTGCCAGCAGCTTATTAAGCCTATCCTACGAGCAGTACTTC. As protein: CASSLLSLSYEQYF.